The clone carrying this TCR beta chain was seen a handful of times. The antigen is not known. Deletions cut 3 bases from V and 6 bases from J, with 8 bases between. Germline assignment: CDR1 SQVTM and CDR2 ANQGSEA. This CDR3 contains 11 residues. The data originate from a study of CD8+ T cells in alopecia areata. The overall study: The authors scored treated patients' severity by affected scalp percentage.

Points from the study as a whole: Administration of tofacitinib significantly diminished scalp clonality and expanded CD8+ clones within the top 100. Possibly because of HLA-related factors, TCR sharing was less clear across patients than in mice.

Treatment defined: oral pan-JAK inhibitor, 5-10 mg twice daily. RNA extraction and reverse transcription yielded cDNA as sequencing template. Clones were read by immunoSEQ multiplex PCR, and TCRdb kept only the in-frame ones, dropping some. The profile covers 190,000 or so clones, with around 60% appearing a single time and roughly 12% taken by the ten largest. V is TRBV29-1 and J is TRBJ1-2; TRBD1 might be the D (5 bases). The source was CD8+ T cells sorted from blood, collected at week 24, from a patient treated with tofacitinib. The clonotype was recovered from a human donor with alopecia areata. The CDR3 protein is CSVDRGNGYTF. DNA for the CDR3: TGCAGCGTTGATAGGGGCAATGGCTACACCTTC.